A selection of T cell receptor beta chains follows, all from one sample in a study of cytomegalovirus exposure and HLA in healthy donors. Measured with immunoSEQ multiplex PCR; TCRdb has only the in-frame clones, and not every one. The sample records about 170,000 clones, 75% to 90% being singletons. Source material: PBMCs. These receptor sequences come from a male donor in good health and CMV-seronegative. The CDR3 runs from the conserved cysteine through the conserved F or W. D genes are given only for firm matches. The size of a clone is reported for some rows only, either as once, few or many, or as a class for expanded clones.

clone size	D gene	V gene	J gene	CDR3 protein	CDR3 DNA
.	.	TRBV6-1	TRBJ1-1	CASSESFVQEEAFF	TGTGCCAGCAGTGAATCATTCGTGCAGGAAGAAGCTTTCTTT
.	.	TRBV7-6	TRBJ1-2	CASSPTANYGYTF	TGTGCCAGCAGCCCGACAGCTAACTATGGCTACACCTTC
.	.	TRBV25-1	TRBJ1-5	CASSDPGLAGDLAQHF	TGTGCCAGCAGCGATCCGGGACTAGCGGGGGACCTAGCACAGCATTTT
once	TRBD1	TRBV5-1	TRBJ2-2	CASSYTGGTGELFF	TGCGCCAGCAGTTATACAGGGGGTACCGGGGAGCTGTTTTTT
.	.	TRBV27	TRBJ2-7	CASSLSWASGEQYF	TGTGCCAGCAGTTTAAGTTGGGCGAGCGGGGAGCAGTACTTC
.	.	TRBV4-1	TRBJ2-3	CASSQDPPSKYF	TGCGCCAGCAGCCAAGATCCCCCAAGCAAGTATTTT
.	TRBD1	TRBV10-3	TRBJ2-6	CAITPGQGRPGANVLTF	TGTGCCATAACACCGGGACAGGGTCGCCCTGGGGCCAACGTCCTGACTTTC
.	TRBD2	TRBV18	TRBJ2-7	CASSLSGAYEQYF	TGTGCCAGCTCTCTTAGCGGGGCGTACGAGCAGTACTTC
.	.	TRBV5-1	TRBJ2-7	CASSADSEQYF	TGCGCCAGCAGCGCAGACAGCGAGCAGTACTTC
.	.	TRBV11-2	TRBJ2-1	CASSLDLMAAAGEQFF	TGTGCCAGCAGCTTAGATTTAATGGCGGCCGCGGGGGAGCAGTTCTTC
once	.	TRBV6-1	TRBJ2-1	CASPRRDLSEQFF	TGTGCCAGCCCCAGGAGGGATTTGAGTGAGCAGTTCTTC
.	.	TRBV18	TRBJ2-3	CASSPPGTSDTQYF	TGTGCCAGCTCACCACCGGGCACTTCAGATACGCAGTATTTT
.	.	TRBV27	TRBJ1-1	CASSRRRERNTEAFF	TGTGCCAGCAGTCGCCGACGGGAGAGGAACACTGAAGCTTTCTTT
.	.	TRBV7-9	TRBJ2-7	CASSLGGEALYEQYF	TGTGCCAGCAGCTTAGGCGGGGAGGCCCTCTACGAGCAGTACTTC
once	.	TRBV6-5	TRBJ1-2	CASRSQSYGYTF	TGTGCCAGCCGTTCTCAGTCCTATGGCTACACCTTC
few	TRBD2	TRBV9	TRBJ2-3	CASSVAGGTSGASSTDTQYF	TGTGCCAGCAGCGTAGCCGGGGGGACTAGCGGGGCCTCTAGCACAGATACGCAGTATTTT
.	.	TRBV7-2	TRBJ1-1	CASSLAGGAAFF	TGTGCCAGCAGCTTAGCGGGCGGGGCGGCTTTCTTT
few	.	TRBV18	TRBJ2-2	CASSPRGPNTGELFF	TGTGCCAGCTCACCAAGGGGTCCGAACACCGGGGAGCTGTTTTTT
.	TRBD1	TRBV4-1	TRBJ1-3	CASSPRQGSGNTIYF	TGCGCCAGCAGCCCCCGACAGGGCTCTGGAAACACCATATATTTT
.	TRBD2	TRBV7-6	TRBJ2-1	CASIPGGSGGHLF	TGTGCCAGCATTCCCGGGGGTAGCGGGGGCCACCTCTTC
.	.	TRBV7-2	TRBJ1-3	CASSPTGFSGNTIYF	TGTGCCAGCAGCCCTACAGGGTTCTCTGGAAACACCATATATTTT
.	TRBD1	TRBV5-1	TRBJ1-2	CASSSTTTGVYGYTF	TGCGCCAGCAGCTCTACTACAACAGGGGTCTATGGCTACACCTTC
.	.	TRBV7-6	TRBJ1-1	CASSGGNSLNTEAFF	TGTGCCAGCAGCGGCGGGAACAGCTTGAACACTGAAGCTTTCTTT
.	TRBD1	TRBV5-4	TRBJ1-6	CAMDRAQGNSPLHF	TGTGCCATGGACAGGGCCCAGGGTAATTCACCCCTCCACTTT
.	.	TRBV9	TRBJ1-2	CASSLGRRNYGYTF	TGTGCCAGCAGCCTTGGTCGGAGAAACTATGGCTACACCTTC
.	TRBD1	TRBV13	TRBJ2-7	CASSQKPTGVGYEQYF	TGTGCCAGCAGCCAAAAACCGACAGGGGTGGGGTACGAGCAGTACTTC
.	TRBD1	TRBV9	TRBJ2-5	CASSVADRGRETQYF	TGTGCCAGCAGCGTAGCAGACAGGGGAAGAGAGACCCAGTACTTC
.	TRBD1	TRBV7-9	TRBJ1-1	CASSPGQGQTEAFF	TGTGCCAGCAGCCCGGGACAGGGGCAAACTGAAGCTTTCTTT
.	.	TRBV6-1	TRBJ2-3	CASIEANRAADTQYF	TGTGCCAGCATCGAAGCGAACAGGGCTGCAGATACGCAGTATTTT
.	.	TRBV11-3	TRBJ1-3	CASSLNTGNTIYF	TGTGCCAGCAGCTTAAATACTGGAAACACCATATATTTT
.	.	TRBV18	TRBJ1-1	CASSTGLNTEAFF	TGTGCCAGCTCGACGGGGTTGAACACTGAAGCTTTCTTT
few	.	TRBV5-5	TRBJ1-1	CASSSRTANTEAFF	TGTGCCAGCAGCTCGCGGACAGCCAACACTGAAGCTTTCTTT
.	.	TRBV2	TRBJ1-1	CASRDSMNTEAFF	TGTGCCAGCAGGGACAGTATGAACACTGAAGCTTTCTTT
.	TRBD1	TRBV30	TRBJ2-7	CAWSVGTGSYEQYF	TGTGCCTGGAGTGTAGGGACAGGCTCCTACGAGCAGTACTTC
.	TRBD1	TRBV19	TRBJ1-1	CASSLRDRGGTEAFF	TGTGCCAGTAGTCTTCGGGACAGGGGGGGAACTGAAGCTTTCTTT
.	.	TRBV4-3	TRBJ1-4	CASSPSGAVDEKLFF	TGCGCCAGCAGCCCCTCGGGTGCCGTTGATGAAAAACTGTTTTTT
.	.	TRBV27	TRBJ1-2	CASSLQGNYGYTF	TGTGCCAGCAGTCTACAGGGTAACTATGGCTACACCTTC
few	.	TRBV9	TRBJ1-1	CASSVSPGETNREAFF	TGTGCCAGCAGCGTTTCACCAGGGGAAACCAACCGCGAAGCTTTCTTT
.	TRBD2	TRBV7-2	TRBJ2-7	CASSFARGAYEQYF	TGTGCCAGCAGCTTTGCGCGGGGGGCCTACGAGCAGTACTTC
.	TRBD1	TRBV5-1	TRBJ1-4	CASSEPGTGYEKLFF	TGCGCCAGCAGCGAACCCGGGACAGGTTACGAAAAACTGTTTTTT
.	.	TRBV5-1	TRBJ2-1	CASSPDTGSSYNEQFF	TGCGCCAGCAGCCCGGACACAGGGAGCTCCTACAATGAGCAGTTCTTC
.	.	TRBV7-2	TRBJ2-3	CASSRSGPTSTDTQYF	TGTGCCAGCAGTCGTAGCGGTCCAACTAGCACAGATACGCAGTATTTT
.	.	TRBV15	TRBJ2-7	CATSYARGSSYEQYF	TGTGCCACCAGCTACGCCAGGGGATCTTCCTACGAGCAGTACTTC
.	.	TRBV19	TRBJ1-1	CASSMRGVTNTEAFF	TGTGCCAGTAGTATGCGGGGCGTAACGAACACTGAAGCTTTCTTT
.	TRBD1	TRBV27	TRBJ1-5	CASSSSGGYNQPQHF	TGTGCCAGCAGTTCCTCAGGGGGCTACAATCAGCCCCAGCATTTT
.	.	TRBV5-8	TRBJ2-6	CASSSTGSGASVLTF	TGTGCCAGCAGCTCTACAGGGTCCGGGGCCAGCGTCCTGACTTTC
.	.	TRBV2	TRBJ1-2	CASRGEGLNYGYTF	TGTGCCAGCAGAGGAGAGGGACTCAACTATGGCTACACCTTC
.	.	TRBV4-1	TRBJ1-3	CASSQSMVRGSGNTIYF	TGCGCCAGCAGCCAAAGTATGGTCAGGGGCTCTGGAAACACCATATATTTT
.	.	TRBV14	TRBJ2-1	CASSQDLGTGRGSYNEQFF	TGTGCCAGCAGCCAAGATCTCGGAACAGGGAGGGGAAGCTACAATGAGCAGTTCTTC